This T cell receptor (beta chain) was identified in a study of T cell responses to AZD1222 COVID-19 vaccine. About this clone: Its antigen is not identified.

CDR3 length equals 15 residues. The germline V gene encodes CDR1 MDHEN and CDR2 SYDVKM. V was pared by 4 bases and J by 0 bases, with 11 bases between. General study points: Females outnumbered males among donors, who were mostly white British; clonal diversity was possibly underestimated. Variant regions that are unmutated are reportedly the target of nearly half of spike-specific TCRs.

Produced via immunoSEQ multiplex PCR; TCRdb's table is partial and in-frame only. Among 100,000 to 150,000 clones listed, roughly 90% were seen once. The rearrangement uses TRBV28 and TRBJ2-3; D unresolved. The source material was peripheral blood, sampled on day 0 of AZD1222 vaccination. This clonotype originated in an adult in good health. The CDR3 loop reads CASSSPASSTDTQYF. The CDR3 bases are TGTGCCAGCAGTTCCCCGGCTTCTAGCACAGATACGCAGTATTTT.